These 32 T cell receptor beta chains share one sample of origin, sequenced in a study of CD8 T cells in ankylosing spondylitis. Study results and caveats: Within ankylosing spondylitis blood, a TCR beta motif made up of several highly homologous variants appeared to be characteristic.

Each CDR3 protein is one row after TCRdb ran MiXCR on the 5' RACE reads. Among fewer than 400,000 distinct CDR3 sequences listed, 6.5% to 10% were seen once. Their cognate antigens are unknown. The sample comprised blood, either unsorted or a sorted T cell fraction (not recorded which). These receptors came from a male donor with ankylosing spondylitis.

J is TRBJ2-5 and V is TRBV19; 11 nucleotides line up with TRBD2. CDR1 LNHDA and CDR2 SQIVND come from the germline V gene (reference sequence). CDR3 length equals 15 residues. J was trimmed by 6 bases and V by 3 bases; bases with no gene match: 6. The CDR3 reads CASSIAASGRKTQYF. In DNA form, the CDR3 reads TGTGCCAGTAGTATCGCGGCTAGCGGGAGGAAGACCCAGTACTTC.

This clonotype has a handful of counts. The chain carries TRBV5-4 and TRBJ2-2; a weak D match, TRBD2 (5 bases). The V gene's germline CDR1 is SGHNT and CDR2 YYREEE (reference sequence). V lost 4 bases, J lost 3 bases, and 13 bases lay in between. This CDR3 is built from 15 residues. The CDR3 coding sequence is TGTGCCAGCAGCCCCTCGGACTTATACACCGGGGAGCTGTTTTTT. Its protein product is CASSPSDLYTGELFF.

This chain connects TRBV13 to TRBJ2-7; D may be TRBD1 or TRBD2 (5 bases each). Germline V gives CDR1 PRHDT, CDR2 FYEKMQ (reference sequence). This CDR3 is built from 11 residues. V lost 8 bases and J lost 6, with 11 bases in between. Here the CDR3 reads CASGASSEQYF. The CDR3 DNA reads TGTGCCAGCGGGGCTAGCTCCGAGCAGTACTTC.

This clonotype was seen a few times. CDR3 in amino acids: CASSSWRSSGKKADTQYF. CDR3 DNA: TGTGCCAGCAGCTCGTGGCGGAGTAGCGGGAAGAAGGCAGATACGCAGTATTTT. V usage is TRBV11-1 and J usage is TRBJ2-3, with TRBD2 matching 8 bases. CDR3 size: 18 residues. V lost 4 bases to trimming and J lost 4 bases; unmatched junction nucleotides: 16. Germline CDR1 is SGHAT and CDR2 is FQDESV (reference sequence).

This clonotype came up many times. This rearrangement joins TRBV7-3 to TRBJ2-3, with 14 bases fitting TRBD2. From germline, CDR1 is SGHTA and CDR2 FQGTGA. The V segment lost 4 bases and the J segment 4 bases; nucleotides outside the gene matches: 4. This CDR3 is built from 16 residues. Here the CDR3 reads CASSSGLAGASDTQYF. DNA for the CDR3: TGTGCCAGCAGCTCGGGACTAGCGGGAGCTTCAGATACGCAGTATTTT.

There are a few counts of this clonotype. This sequence joins TRBV5-1 and TRBJ2-7; D is perhaps TRBD2 (6 bases). The CDR3 has 15 residues. V was cut by 0 bases and J by 4 bases, with 14 bases left in between. Germline CDR1 reads SGHRS; CDR2 reads YFSETQ. The CDR3 is CASSLARGNGYEQYF. For the CDR3, the DNA is TGCGCCAGCAGCTTGGCGCGGGGCAATGGGTACGAGCAGTACTTC.

The rearrangement joins TRBV9 to TRBJ2-3; D ambiguous. Per germline, CDR1 SGDLS and CDR2 YYNGEE. The CDR3 runs 13 residues. The V end was cut by 0 bases, the J end by 8 bases, with 10 bases between. The CDR3 loop is CASSVDSHGTQYF. CDR3 coding DNA: TGTGCCAGCAGCGTAGATTCCCACGGTACGCAGTATTTT.

This clonotype was observed a handful of times. The chain recombines TRBV7-9 with TRBJ2-4; D remains ambiguous. CDR1 and CDR2 from the germline V gene are SEHNR and FQNEAQ (reference sequence). V lost 5 bases to trimming and J lost 8 bases, with 10 bases between them. This CDR3 has 12 amino acids. CDR3: CASSHLADIQYF. CDR3 sequence (DNA): TGTGCCAGCAGCCACTTAGCTGACATTCAGTACTTC.

The CDR3 sequence: CASSPLFPAQGMNTEAFF. The CDR3 DNA follows: TGTGCCAGCAGTCCCCTCTTTCCGGCGCAGGGAATGAACACTGAAGCTTTCTTT. The gene calls are TRBV25-1 and TRBJ1-1, with D possibly TRBD1 on 5 matching bases. CDR3 length: 18 residues. CDR1 is MGHDK and CDR2 is SYGVNS in the germline V gene. V lost 5 bases and J lost 0, with 22 bases in between.

This clonotype was counted only a few times. The chain joins TRBV10-3 to TRBJ2-7, with D perhaps matching TRBD1 (6 bases). V lost 6 bases and J 5 bases, leaving 17 bases between the germline ends. Germline-derived CDR1 and CDR2 are ENHRY and SYGVKD. The CDR3 is 14 residues long. The CDR3 is CAIRRANRANEQYF. DNA for the CDR3: TGTGCCATCAGGCGAGCCAACAGGGCTAACGAGCAGTACTTC.

This clonotype showed up just a few times. This chain joins TRBV7-9 and TRBJ2-2, with 12 bases identical to TRBD2. V trimming: 6 bases; J trimming: 6 bases; junction bases outside the gene matches: 5. Germline values: CDR1 SEHNR, CDR2 FQNEAQ (reference sequence). The CDR3 consists of 15 residues. The CDR3 reads CASRWTSGKSGELFF. CDR3 nucleotides: TGTGCCAGCAGATGGACTAGCGGGAAATCCGGGGAGCTGTTTTTT.

This chain joins TRBV20-1 and TRBJ2-7; D is ambiguous. The CDR3 contains 14 residues. Germline-derived CDR1 and CDR2 are DFQATT and SNEGSKA (reference sequence). With 2 bases removed from V and 4 bases from J, the gap between germline ends came to 15 bases. The CDR3 coding sequence is TGCAGTGCTAGAACCGGATCCCCTCGTTACGAGCAGTACTTC. Protein: CSARTGSPRYEQYF.

This clonotype appeared many times. The rearrangement joins TRBV28 to TRBJ1-2; perhaps TRBD1 as D (6 bases). CDR1 MDHEN and CDR2 SYDVKM come from the germline V gene. There are 14 residues in the CDR3. Between the trimmed V and J ends, which lost 3 bases and 2 bases, there was a span of 10 bases. DNA of the CDR3: TGTGCCAGCAGTTTGCCAGGGGAGAACTATGGCTACACCTTC. It translates to CASSLPGENYGYTF.

This clonotype was picked up a small number of times. One junction end does not reproduce the germline sequence, and a read error may be involved. The chain is built from TRBV7-2 and TRBJ1-2; D possibly corresponds to TRBD1 (5 bases). The CDR3 loop spans 12 amino acids. Germline V CDR1 and CDR2: SGHTA, FQGNSA. The CDR3 is CASSLDLQVSYF. CDR3 in DNA: TGTGCCAGCAGCTTAGATCTACAGGTATCATACTTC.

This clonotype was seen repeatedly, ten times or more. The J gene is TRBJ2-3, the V gene TRBV29-1; no firm D call. In germline, CDR1 is SQVTM, CDR2 ANQGSEA. This CDR3 spans 11 amino acids. V was trimmed by 0 bases and J by 6 bases, leaving 4 bases between them. The CDR3 bases are TGCAGCGTTGAAGAACCGGATACGCAGTATTTT. It encodes CSVEEPDTQYF.

This clonotype was found a few times. CDR3 residues: CASRSLLAEIAKNIQYF. The CDR3 bases are TGTGCCAGCAGATCCCTACTAGCGGAAATAGCCAAAAACATTCAGTACTTC. The J gene is TRBJ2-4, the V gene TRBV6-4; 8 bases are a match to TRBD2. This CDR3 has 17 amino acids. After removal of 6 bases from V and 0 bases from J, the junction contained 10 bases not matched to a gene. Germline V gene sequence: CDR1 MRHNA, CDR2 SNTAGT.

This clonotype showed up just a few times. The J gene is TRBJ1-5, the V gene TRBV7-2; D is unresolved. The CDR3 is 15 residues long. The germline V and J ends were trimmed by 3 bases and 6 bases, with 15 bases remaining between them. Germline lookup yields CDR1 SGHTA and CDR2 FQGNSA. CDR3 in DNA: TGTGCCAGCAGCTTCCAACCCGGATCAGCTCAGCCCCAGCATTTT. Encoded protein: CASSFQPGSAQPQHF.

This clonotype showed up just a few times. The chain uses TRBV7-3 and TRBJ2-1; 8 bases line up with TRBD2. The CDR3 contains 15 residues. Germline V CDR1 and CDR2: SGHTA, FQGTGA. Losses at the gene ends were 4 bases for V and 7 bases for J; bases not matched to a gene: 9. CDR3 sequence: CASSSASGPINEQFF. DNA for the CDR3: TGTGCCAGCAGCTCAGCTAGCGGGCCGATAAATGAGCAGTTCTTC.

The chain carries TRBV30 and TRBJ2-3; D possibly matches TRBD1 or TRBD2 (5 bases each). Germline V gives CDR1 GTSNPN, CDR2 SVGIG (reference sequence). The germline V and J ends were trimmed by 2 bases and 6 bases, with 21 bases remaining between them. CDR3 length equals 16 residues. CDR3 sequence (DNA): TGTGCCTGGAGTACCGGGACGACGGGTTTAGGGGATACGCAGTATTTT. This gives the protein CAWSTGTTGLGDTQYF.

This clonotype has only a few counts. The chain has TRBV2 and TRBJ1-1; D uncertain. The CDR3 is made up of 17 amino acids. Germline CDR1 is SNHLY and CDR2 is FYNNEI. The ends were cut back, 0 bases at V and 5 bases at J, with 19 bases in the middle. The CDR3 coding sequence is TGTGCCAGCAGTGAAGCGGTTGGAGAGGTTGCTATAACTGAAGCTTTCTTT. The encoded protein is CASSEAVGEVAITEAFF.

This clonotype was counted ten times or more. The J gene is TRBJ1-1, the V gene TRBV29-1, with D perhaps TRBD1 (6 bases). The CDR3 loop spans 18 amino acids. Per germline, CDR1 SQVTM and CDR2 ANQGSEA. Trimming left V 0 bases short and J 1 base short, with 21 bases between. CDR3 amino acids: CSVEESSGMGAPNTEAFF. CDR3 DNA sequence: TGCAGCGTTGAAGAATCATCGGGAATGGGGGCCCCGAACACTGAAGCTTTCTTT.

This clonotype showed up many times. This sequence joins TRBV21-1 and TRBJ1-4; TRBD1 is the table's D call and was not checked against the DNA. TRBV21-1 is marked as a pseudogene. CDR3 size: 16 residues. The CDR3 spells CASSKAQAGFNEKLFF. CDR3 nucleotide sequence: TGTGCCAGCAGCAAAGCGCAGGCAGGGTTTAATGAAAAACTGTTTTTT.

This clonotype was observed a few times. V usage is TRBV12-3 or TRBV12-4 and J usage is TRBJ2-2; D is tentatively TRBD1 or TRBD2 (5 bases each). The CDR3 has 17 amino acids. Trimming took off 5 bases at V and 1 base at J, with 17 bases between the two ends. CDR3 amino acids: CASSQRAGTENTGELFF. The DNA of the CDR3 is TGTGCCAGCAGTCAAAGGGCCGGGACCGAGAACACCGGGGAGCTGTTTTTT.

At least ten counts were recorded for this clonotype. J is TRBJ2-5 and V is TRBV6-5; possible D gene TRBD1, 5 bases. V lost 0 bases and J lost 7, with 15 bases in between. Germline CDR1 and CDR2: MNHEY and SVGAGI. This CDR3 has 15 amino acids. The CDR3 sequence: CASSYSTLGQGTQYF. CDR3 in DNA: TGTGCCAGCAGTTACTCGACCTTGGGGCAGGGGACCCAGTACTTC.

The CDR3 nucleotides read TGCGCCAGCAGCTTGGCCGGCGCTCGACAGGCAGCCTACGAGCAGTACTTC. Translating it yields CASSLAGARQAAYEQYF. This chain connects TRBV5-1 to TRBJ2-7, with D possibly matching TRBD1 (6 bases). CDR1 and CDR2 (germline): SGHRS, YFSETQ. This CDR3 has 17 residues. V was clipped by 0 bases and J by 2 bases, with 18 bases between them.

The V and J genes are TRBV6-1 and TRBJ1-2, with D possibly matching TRBD1 (6 bases). CDR1 is MNHNS and CDR2 is SASEGT in the germline V gene. The CDR3 runs 13 residues. V lost 6 bases to trimming and J lost 8 bases, with 16 bases between them. The CDR3 loop reads CASSAGAMRGYTF. The CDR3 DNA reads as TGTGCCAGCAGCGCAGGGGCGATGAGGGGCTACACCTTC.

The gene calls are TRBV11-2 and TRBJ2-3, with 7 bases that match TRBD2. Germline-derived CDR1 and CDR2 are SGHAT and FQNNGV. V shed 4 bases, J shed 2 bases, and the junction held 12 bases outside the gene matches. The CDR3 spans 17 residues. The CDR3 region is CASSSPPASGDTDTQYF. The CDR3 DNA reads TGTGCCAGCAGCTCCCCCCCGGCCAGCGGGGACACAGATACGCAGTATTTT.

This clonotype was seen at least ten times. The chain recombines TRBV7-2 with TRBJ1-2; 7 nucleotides agree with TRBD1. After removal of 4 bases from V and 3 bases from J, the junction contained 11 bases not matched to a gene. The CDR3 runs 16 residues. Germline V gene data show CDR1 as SGHTA and CDR2 as FQGNSA. CDR3 protein: CASSSGRVRGDYGYTF. CDR3 nucleotide sequence: TGTGCCAGCAGCTCCGGGCGGGTCAGGGGGGACTATGGCTACACCTTC.

This clonotype was counted a few times. The rearrangement joins TRBV5-1 to TRBJ2-7; TRBD1 agrees at 11 bases. Germline assignment: CDR1 SGHRS and CDR2 YFSETQ. The CDR3 extends over 15 amino acids. V was clipped by 2 bases and J by 5 bases; unmatched bases: 6. The CDR3 region has the DNA TGCGCCAGCAGCTTCGGGACAGGGGGTATCAACGAGCAGTACTTC. As protein: CASSFGTGGINEQYF.

The chain combines TRBV24-1 with TRBJ2-3; no clear D gene. V was pared by 8 bases and J by 4 bases, with 12 bases between. The CDR3 consists of 13 residues. Germline lookup yields CDR1 KGHDR and CDR2 SFDVKD. The chain's CDR3 is CATIGPPADTQYF. The CDR3 nucleotides are TGTGCCACCATCGGCCCGCCGGCAGATACGCAGTATTTT.

This clonotype was seen repeatedly, ten times or more. The rearrangement joins TRBV11-1 to TRBJ2-1; 8 bases align to TRBD2. V dropped 1 base and J dropped 5; count of bases not matched to a gene: 13. Germline loops: CDR1 SGHAT, CDR2 FQDESV (reference sequence). The length of the CDR3 is 18 residues. CDR3 nucleotide sequence: TGTGCCAGCAGCTTAGGGCGGTGGTCGGGAGGGCCCAACAATGAGCAGTTCTTC. This sequence encodes CASSLGRWSGGPNNEQFF.

The chain is built from TRBV5-1 and TRBJ2-3; D might be TRBD1 (6 bases). CDR1 SGHRS and CDR2 YFSETQ come from the germline V gene. The CDR3 sequence is 14 residues long. V was pared by 0 bases and J by 5 bases, with 10 bases between. The CDR3 sequence is CASSLDGGRDTQYF. Written as DNA, the CDR3 is TGCGCCAGCAGCTTGGATGGGGGCAGAGATACGCAGTATTTT. Full variable domain (missing parts from reference TRBV5-1 and TRBJ2-3): KAGVTQTPRYLIKTRGQQVTLSCSPISGHRSVSWYQQTPGQGLQFLFEYFSETQRNKGNFPGRFSGRQFSNSRSEMNVSTLELGDSALYLCASSLDGGRDTQYFGPGTRLTVL.